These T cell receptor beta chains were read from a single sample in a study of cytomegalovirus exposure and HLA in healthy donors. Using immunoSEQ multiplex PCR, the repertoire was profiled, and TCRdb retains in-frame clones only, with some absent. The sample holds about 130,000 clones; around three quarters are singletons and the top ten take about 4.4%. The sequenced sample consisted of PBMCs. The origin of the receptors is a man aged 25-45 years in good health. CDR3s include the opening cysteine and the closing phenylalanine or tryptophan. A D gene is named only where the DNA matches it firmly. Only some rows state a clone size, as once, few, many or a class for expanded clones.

CASSLGGDRVYEQYF	TGTGCCAGCAGCCTCGGCGGGGACAGGGTCTACGAGCAGTACTTC	TRBD1	-	TRBV5-5	TRBJ2-7
CAISESWESDTEAFF	TGTGCCATCAGTGAGTCATGGGAGTCTGACACTGAAGCTTTCTTT	-	once	TRBV10-3	TRBJ1-1
CAWSVSPLAGNTIYF	TGTGCCTGGAGTGTATCTCCTCTTGCTGGAAACACCATATATTTT	-	-	TRBV30	TRBJ1-3
CSSSLRDYEQYF	TGTTCCAGCAGCTTACGAGACTACGAGCAGTACTTC	-	-	TRBV7-9	TRBJ2-7
CASRLHRQDLAKNIQYF	TGTGCAAGTCGCTTACACAGACAGGACCTAGCCAAAAACATTCAGTACTTC	-	-	TRBV12-2	TRBJ2-4
CASSLNGGPRNTGELFF	TGTGCCAGCAGCTTAAACGGGGGTCCACGCAACACCGGGGAGCTGTTTTTT	-	-	TRBV7-8	TRBJ2-2
CASSYSTSGDYEQYF	TGTGCCAGCAGTTACTCGACTAGCGGGGACTACGAGCAGTACTTC	TRBD2	few	TRBV6-6	TRBJ2-7
CASSLQRKTGELFF	TGTGCCAGCTCACTCCAGCGAAAAACCGGGGAGCTGTTTTTT	-	-	TRBV18	TRBJ2-2
CASSLREAGNEQFF	TGTGCCAGCAGCTTGCGGGAGGCGGGGAATGAGCAGTTCTTC	TRBD2	-	TRBV11-2	TRBJ2-1
CASSFTGGDWYGYTF	TGTGCCAGCAGCTTTACAGGGGGGGATTGGTATGGCTACACCTTC	TRBD1	-	TRBV7-9	TRBJ1-2
CASNSGQGASYGYTF	TGTGCCAGCAACTCTGGACAGGGGGCGAGCTATGGCTACACCTTC	TRBD1	-	TRBV28	TRBJ1-2
CASSQEPASNYNEQFF	TGCGCCAGCAGCCAAGAGCCGGCTAGCAACTACAATGAGCAGTTCTTC	-	-	TRBV4-1	TRBJ2-1
CANSDRETYEQYF	TGTGCCAACTCCGACAGGGAGACCTACGAGCAGTACTTC	TRBD1	medium-sized	TRBV28	TRBJ2-7
CASRFGTSGPGEQYF	TGTGCCAGCAGGTTCGGGACTAGCGGACCGGGGGAGCAGTACTTC	TRBD2	-	TRBV2	TRBJ2-7
CASSDHRGTGELFF	TGTGCCAGCAGCGACCACAGGGGGACCGGGGAGCTGTTTTTT	TRBD1	-	TRBV16	TRBJ2-2
CASNRDRTYNEQFF	TGTGCCAGCAACCGGGACAGGACTTACAATGAGCAGTTCTTC	TRBD1	-	TRBV9	TRBJ2-1
CASSLVLQGAGGYTF	TGTGCCAGCAGCTTAGTGCTACAGGGGGCTGGTGGCTACACCTTC	TRBD1	few	TRBV7-2	TRBJ1-2
CASSYSGGQETQYF	TGTGCCAGCAGTTACTCTGGCGGGCAAGAGACCCAGTACTTC	-	-	TRBV6-5	TRBJ2-5
CASSPPGVVTDTQYF	TGTGCCAGCAGTCCTCCCGGGGTTGTCACAGATACGCAGTATTTT	-	few	TRBV28	TRBJ2-3
CASSFRTSSGEQFF	TGTGCCAGCTCATTCCGGACTAGCAGCGGTGAGCAGTTCTTC	TRBD2	-	TRBV18	TRBJ2-1
CASSQRRLRGSYNEQFF	TGTGCCAGCAGCCAACGTCGGCTACGCGGGAGCTACAATGAGCAGTTCTTC	TRBD2	-	TRBV14	TRBJ2-1
CASSFPASGLYQETQYF	TGTGCCAGCAGTTTTCCCGCTAGCGGACTGTACCAAGAGACCCAGTACTTC	TRBD2	-	TRBV28	TRBJ2-5
CASSLRAGGSGELFF	TGTGCCAGCAGCTTAAGGGCAGGAGGAAGCGGGGAGCTGTTTTTT	-	-	TRBV7-9	TRBJ2-2
CASSFSGNQETQYF	TGTGCCAGCAGCTTTTCAGGGAATCAAGAGACCCAGTACTTC	-	-	TRBV7-9	TRBJ2-5
CASIARPGTDTQYF	TGTGCCAGCATAGCGAGGCCTGGCACAGATACGCAGTATTTT	-	-	TRBV2	TRBJ2-3
CASSFNRGSGETQYF	TGTGCCAGCAGCTTCAACAGGGGGTCGGGGGAGACCCAGTACTTC	TRBD1	-	TRBV11-2	TRBJ2-5
CASRITGLADNEQFF	TGTGCCAGCCGTATAACGGGACTAGCGGACAATGAGCAGTTCTTC	TRBD2	few	TRBV19	TRBJ2-1
CASSLRDRGYEQYF	TGCGCCAGCAGCTTAAGGGACAGGGGTTACGAGCAGTACTTC	TRBD1	-	TRBV5-1	TRBJ2-7
CASSLMGAPSTDTQYF	TGCGCCAGCAGCTTGATGGGGGCCCCTAGCACAGATACGCAGTATTTT	-	-	TRBV5-1	TRBJ2-3
CASSLGLAGIYEQYF	TGTGCCAGCAGCTTAGGGCTAGCGGGAATATACGAGCAGTACTTC	TRBD2	-	TRBV7-2	TRBJ2-7
CASSLVAGDSYEQYF	TGCGCCAGCAGTCTTGTGGCAGGGGACTCCTACGAGCAGTACTTC	-	-	TRBV10-1	TRBJ2-7
CASSVTPGEDYYGYTF	TGTGCCAGCAGCGTAACCCCCGGGGAGGACTACTATGGCTACACCTTC	-	-	TRBV9	TRBJ1-2
CASRRREGRTGELFF	TGTGCCAGCAGGCGTCGGGAGGGCCGGACCGGGGAGCTGTTTTTT	TRBD2	-	TRBV7-3	TRBJ2-2
CASSPSSYEQYF	TGTGCCAGCTCGCCTAGCTCCTACGAGCAGTACTTC	-	few	TRBV18	TRBJ2-7
CASGRGTGELFF	TGTGCCAGCGGGAGGGGCACCGGGGAGCTGTTTTTT	TRBD2	-	TRBV6-5	TRBJ2-2
CASSQAPRIGEQYF	TGCGCCAGCAGCCAAGCGCCCCGAATCGGCGAGCAGTACTTC	-	-	TRBV4-3	TRBJ2-7
CASSLRESYTF	TGTGCCAGCAGTTTAAGGGAGAGCTACACCTTC	-	few	TRBV28	TRBJ1-2
CASSYGQNTEAFF	TGTGCCAGCAGCTACGGACAAAACACTGAAGCTTTCTTT	-	few	TRBV6-1	TRBJ1-1
CASSQERFAGGRENEQYF	TGCGCCAGCAGCCAAGAACGGTTCGCGGGCGGGAGGGAGAACGAGCAGTACTTC	TRBD2	-	TRBV4-3	TRBJ2-7
CAWSGTSVNEQFF	TGTGCCTGGAGCGGGACTAGCGTAAATGAGCAGTTCTTC	TRBD2	few	TRBV30	TRBJ2-1
CASSQGPGTGSGEKLFF	TGCGCCAGCAGCCAAGGTCCCGGGACAGGGTCGGGTGAAAAACTGTTTTTT	TRBD1	-	TRBV4-3	TRBJ1-4
CASSQEVYRDRYF	TGCGCCAGCAGCCAAGAGGTCTACAGGGACAGGTACTTC	TRBD1	-	TRBV4-1	TRBJ2-7
CASTDQVNGLPDTQYF	TGTGCCAGCACCGACCAGGTGAATGGTCTTCCAGATACGCAGTATTTT	-	-	TRBV18	TRBJ2-3
CASSPGTGAYEQYF	TGTGCCAGCTCTCCCGGGACAGGGGCCTACGAGCAGTACTTC	TRBD1	once	TRBV18	TRBJ2-7
CASREGNQPQHF	TGTGCCAGCAGGGAGGGTAATCAGCCCCAGCATTTT	-	-	TRBV6-5	TRBJ1-5
CASSPYRGRGDEQFF	TGTGCCAGCTCACCGTACAGGGGGCGCGGGGATGAGCAGTTCTTC	TRBD1	-	TRBV18	TRBJ2-1
CASSRRGAFSDTQYF	TGTGCCAGTAGTCGGCGGGGGGCTTTTTCTGATACGCAGTATTTT	TRBD2	-	TRBV19	TRBJ2-3
CASTDRGVVTGELFF	TGTGCCAGCACGGACAGGGGCGTTGTCACCGGGGAGCTGTTTTTT	TRBD1	-	TRBV19	TRBJ2-2
CASSEQGAGQPQHF	TGTGCCAGCAGTGAACAGGGGGCTGGACAGCCCCAGCATTTT	TRBD1	-	TRBV2	TRBJ1-5
CASSYLAGPYNEQFF	TGCGCCAGCAGCTATCTAGCGGGGCCCTACAATGAGCAGTTCTTC	TRBD2	-	TRBV5-1	TRBJ2-1
CASSLGGANTGELFF	TGCGCCAGCAGCTTGGGTGGAGCGAACACCGGGGAGCTGTTTTTT	-	-	TRBV5-1	TRBJ2-2
CASSSTGTGYEKLFF	TGTGCCAGCAGCTCAACCGGGACAGGGTATGAAAAACTGTTTTTT	TRBD1	-	TRBV9	TRBJ1-4
CASSPGTDTQYF	TGTGCCAGCAGCCCCGGGACTGATACGCAGTATTTT	-	-	TRBV7-7	TRBJ2-3
CASSARGNYGYTF	TGTGCCAGCAGTGCCAGGGGTAACTATGGCTACACCTTC	-	-	TRBV5-6	TRBJ1-2
CASSNLGGAKNIQYF	TGTGCCAGCAGCAACCTTGGAGGGGCCAAAAACATTCAGTACTTC	-	-	TRBV28	TRBJ2-4
CASSKGDGVIQQYF	TGTGCCAGCAGTAAGGGGGACGGCGTAATCCAGCAGTACTTC	-	-	TRBV2	TRBJ2-7
CASSPRGEQFF	TGTGCCAGCAGCCCTCGGGGGGAGCAGTTCTTC	-	-	TRBV11-2	TRBJ2-1